The subject of this entry is one T cell receptor beta chain. Its target is not known. The data derive from a study of T cell repertoires in ileal Crohn's disease. Turning to the study itself: 30% to 40% were active smokers at surgery; median disease duration was 7.9 years. Study observations and caveats: Every patient over 26.8% clonality showed endoscopic recurrence. The median delay to postoperative endoscopy was approximately seven months.

The V segment lost 7 bases and the J segment 0 bases; nucleotides outside the gene matches: 3. Per germline, CDR1 MNHNS and CDR2 SASEGT. The CDR3 has 14 residues. Described time point: neoterminal ileum biopsy at postoperative endoscopy, about 6 months after surgery. Sequenced by immunoSEQ multiplex PCR; TCRdb stores in-frame clones only, minus some. The sample contains about 9,400 clones, around 82% of which appear only once. This sequence joins TRBV6-1 and TRBJ1-2, with TRBD1 identical over 9 bases. The sequencing input was ileal tissue. The receptor was derived from an adult with Crohn's disease. The CDR3 DNA sequence: TGTGCCAGCACGACAGGGGGTTCTAACTATGGCTACACCTTC. Its translation: CASTTGGSNYGYTF.